The rows below give T cell receptor beta chains drawn from one sample of a study of control samples from healthy donors and cancer patients. Profiling relied on immunoSEQ multiplex PCR, and the TCRdb table lists in-frame clones only, not all of them. The sample includes fewer than 200,000 clones, 90% to 95% seen only once; the top ten take roughly 15%. Sequenced material: PBMCs. Every receptor here comes from a man aged 55 to 70 with colorectal cancer. The CDR3 runs from the conserved cysteine through the conserved F or W. D genes are given only for firm matches. Clone size, where shown, is once, few, many, or a class for clones that have expanded.

j_call v_call clone_size d_call cdr3_nt cdr3_aa
TRBJ2-1 TRBV11-2 - - TGTGCCAGCAGCCCCCCGCAGTCCAGGGTGCAGTTCTTC CASSPPQSRVQFF
TRBJ2-5 TRBV9 - TRBD1 TGTGCCAGTAGAACGTCAGGGGGCTTAGAGACCCAGTACTTC CASRTSGGLETQYF
TRBJ2-7 TRBV6-5 - TRBD1 TGTGCCAGCACGGACAGGGGGCGAGGGACCTACGAGCAGTACTTC CASTDRGRGTYEQYF
TRBJ2-5 TRBV7-8 - TRBD2 TGTGCCAGCAGCCTCGGGACTAGAGGTTTCGGGACCCAGTACTTC CASSLGTRGFGTQYF
TRBJ1-1 TRBV4-3 - - TGCGCCAGCAGCCAAGATTCGAATGAAGCTTTCTTT CASSQDSNEAFF
TRBJ2-3 TRBV11-2 - - TGTGCCAGCAGCTCGGGGCTACAGATCCCCAGCACAGATACGCAGTATTTT CASSSGLQIPSTDTQYF
TRBJ1-2 TRBV7-2 - - TGTGCCAGCAGCCCCGCTGGAGGGGAACACTATGGCTACACCTTC CASSPAGGEHYGYTF
TRBJ2-5 TRBV7-2 - - TGTGCCAGCAGCTCCACAGGTTATGGAGAGACCCAGTACTTC CASSSTGYGETQYF
TRBJ2-3 TRBV2 - - TGTGCCAGCAGGGCGGGGACGACAGATACGCAGTATTTT CASRAGTTDTQYF
TRBJ1-5 TRBV7-2 - - TGTGCCAGCAGCTTTTCCCCTAGCAATCAGCCCCAGCATTTT CASSFSPSNQPQHF
TRBJ2-2 TRBV19 - - TGTGCCAGTAGTATAGGTTTCCAGAACACCGGGGAGCTGTTTTTT CASSIGFQNTGELFF
TRBJ2-2 TRBV6-2/TRBV6-3 - TRBD1 TGTGCCAGCAGTGCCAGGGGGCCCACCGGGGAGCTGTTTTTT CASSARGPTGELFF
TRBJ1-4 TRBV7-2 - - TGTGCCAGCAGCTTAAATGCTAATGAAAAACTGTTTTTT CASSLNANEKLFF
TRBJ1-3 TRBV2 - - TGTGCCAGCACCCCCTCTGGAAACACCATATATTTT CASTPSGNTIYF
TRBJ2-1 TRBV25-1 - - TGTGCCAGCAGTGAGAGGGGTCCCTACAATGAGCAGTTCTTC CASSERGPYNEQFF
TRBJ2-3 TRBV19 - TRBD1 TGTGCCAGTAGTACATCAGGGGGAACAGATACGCAGTATTTT CASSTSGGTDTQYF
TRBJ1-2 TRBV3-1/TRBV3-2 - TRBD1 TGTGCCAGCAGCCAAATGGATCCGGGACAGGTCACCTTC CASSQMDPGQVTF
TRBJ2-7 TRBV6-1 - - TGTGCCAGCAGTGAACAAGGGGACGAGCAGTACTTC CASSEQGDEQYF
TRBJ1-1 TRBV27 once - TGTGCCAGCAGTCTACAGGGCCCCCAAGGAGAAGCTTTCTTT CASSLQGPQGEAFF
TRBJ1-1 TRBV19 - - TGTGCCAGTAGTGTATGGGGTAACACTGAAGCTTTCTTT CASSVWGNTEAFF
TRBJ2-5 TRBV10-3 - - TGTGCCATCTCTGGGGTTCGAGGGGAGACCCAGTACTTC CAISGVRGETQYF
TRBJ1-6 TRBV7-9 - - TGTGCCAGCAGCTTAGCAGGTTCACCCCTCCACTTT CASSLAGSPLHF
TRBJ1-2 TRBV15 - - TGTGCCACCAGCGCCTTAGGGGGGGGCTATGGCTACACCTTC CATSALGGGYGYTF